Below are 17 T cell receptor beta chains sequenced from a single sample in a study of T-cell reconstitution after alpha-beta-depleted transplantation in children. Preparation of the TCRbeta library was carried out with unique molecular identifiers. TCRdb redid the calling of the PCR reads with MiXCR, one entry per CDR3 protein. The sample carries a few hundred thousand distinct CDR3 sequences, about 25% recorded once. Here the sequenced sample was PBMCs, taken before TCRalphabeta/CD19-depleted stem cell transplant. The receptors here all came from a girl aged 2 to 9 with Fanconi anemia, due to receive a stem cell transplant.

The sample holds many counts of this clonotype. This rearrangement joins TRBV5-1 to TRBJ2-7, with 7 bases aligning to TRBD1. V shed 0 bases, J shed 6 bases, and the junction held 9 bases outside the gene matches. The CDR3 spans 15 residues. Germline-derived CDR1 and CDR2 are SGHRS and YFSETQ. Here the CDR3 reads CASSLVRDSLSEQYF. Here the CDR3 DNA reads TGCGCCAGCAGCTTGGTCCGGGACAGTCTCTCCGAGCAGTACTTC.

This clonotype was seen a handful of times. The V and J genes are TRBV4-2 and TRBJ2-2; TRBD2 is a possible D gene (7 bases). V dropped 4 bases and J dropped 1 base, with 10 bases sitting between them. Germline-derived CDR1 and CDR2 are LGHNA and YNFKEQ. There are 15 residues in the CDR3. DNA of the CDR3: TGTGCCAGCAGCCCGGGGGGCCTGAACACCGGGGAGCTGTTTTTT. Translation: CASSPGGLNTGELFF.

The V gene is TRBV20-1, the J gene TRBJ2-3, with a weak D call TRBD2 (6 bases). Trimming took off 7 bases at V and 10 bases at J, with 15 bases between the two ends. The CDR3 has 11 residues. The germline V gene has CDR1 DFQATT and CDR2 SNEGSKA (reference sequence). The CDR3 sequence: CSVYGGGAQYF. The CDR3 DNA reads TGCAGTGTCTACGGTGGCGGGGCGCAGTATTTT.

The table lists this clonotype with many counts. The chain couples TRBV29-1 to TRBJ2-1, with 12 bases aligning to TRBD2. CDR3 size: 13 residues. Germline CDR1 and CDR2: SQVTM and ANQGSEA. V lost 8 bases and J lost 7; bases outside the gene matches: 6. The CDR3 nucleotides read TGCAGCCTAGGACTAGCGGGACCAAATGAGCAGTTCTTC. Translation: CSLGLAGPNEQFF.

The table lists this clonotype with many counts. This chain connects TRBV6-5 to TRBJ2-3, with 8 nucleotides matching TRBD2. The CDR3 covers 16 residues. The germline V gene has CDR1 MNHEY and CDR2 SVGAGI. V lost 2 bases to trimming and J lost 3 bases; unmatched junction nucleotides: 7. The CDR3 DNA sequence: TGTGCCAGCAGTTACCACCTACTAGCGGTAACAGATACGCAGTATTTT. It specifies CASSYHLLAVTDTQYF.

This rearrangement joins TRBV20-1 to TRBJ2-3; D is unclear. Trimming took 0 bases from V and 0 from J, leaving 10 bases between them. The germline V gene encodes CDR1 DFQATT and CDR2 SNEGSKA (reference sequence). CDR3 length: 15 residues. The CDR3 DNA reads TGCAGTGCTAGAGATATCGCGGTTAGCACAGATACGCAGTATTTT. The encoded protein is CSARDIAVSTDTQYF.

The chain carries TRBV5-3 and TRBJ2-1; TRBD2 agrees at 10 bases. TRBV5-3 is annotated as an ORF whose role is uncertain. Trimming took 5 bases from V and 8 from J; bases not matched to a gene: 25. The CDR3 runs to 20 residues. For the CDR3, the DNA is TGTGCCAGAAGTCACCGGAGAATTCACAGCGGGGGGGCCAGGAACGATGAGCAGTTCTTC. Its protein product is CARSHRRIHSGGARNDEQFF.

This clonotype showed up many times. This rearrangement joins TRBV29-1 to TRBJ2-7, with D unclear. Trimming cost V 4 bases and J 3 bases, with 10 bases left between them. Germline assignment: CDR1 SQVTM and CDR2 ANQGSEA. The CDR3 has 12 amino acids. CDR3 sequence reads: CSVVLVSYEQYF. DNA of the CDR3: TGCAGCGTTGTCCTAGTGAGCTACGAGCAGTACTTC.

In this sample, this clonotype turned up a few times. The rearrangement joins TRBV24-1 to TRBJ1-1, with D hard to call. Trimming shortened V by 4 bases and J by 3 bases, and 8 bases separated the two germline ends. Germline-derived CDR1 and CDR2 are KGHDR and SFDVKD. CDR3 length: 13 residues. The CDR3 DNA is TGTGCCACCAGTGAGTCAGGATACACTGAAGCTTTCTTT. The encoded protein is CATSESGYTEAFF.

The chain has TRBV7-3 and TRBJ2-1; perhaps TRBD2 as D (6 bases). The V gene's germline CDR1 is SGHTA and CDR2 FQGTGA. The CDR3 runs 16 residues. V lost 4 bases and J lost 1, with 14 bases in between. The CDR3: CASSYRASASYNEQFF. CDR3 in DNA: TGTGCCAGCAGCTATCGGGCTAGCGCTTCCTACAATGAGCAGTTCTTC.

This sequence joins TRBV29-1 and TRBJ2-7, with 10 positions matching TRBD1. V lost 7 bases to trimming and J lost 7 bases; unmatched junction nucleotides: 10. The germline V gene encodes CDR1 SQVTM and CDR2 ANQGSEA. The CDR3 has 13 residues. The CDR3 reads CSGRQGANREQYF. As DNA, the CDR3 is TGCAGCGGAAGACAGGGGGCTAACAGGGAGCAGTACTTC.

This clonotype was observed a few times. The V and J genes are TRBV29-1 and TRBJ2-3, with D uncertain. The germline V and J ends were trimmed by 4 bases and 4 bases, with 15 bases remaining between them. This CDR3 region has 14 residues. Germline-derived CDR1 and CDR2 are SQVTM and ANQGSEA. CDR3 region: CSVGWYLRPDTQYF. The CDR3 bases are TGCAGCGTTGGCTGGTATCTAAGGCCAGATACGCAGTATTTT.

This clonotype was counted at least ten times. This rearrangement joins TRBV29-1 to TRBJ2-7; TRBD2 matches 7 bases. From germline, CDR1 is SQVTM and CDR2 ANQGSEA. The length of the CDR3 is 11 residues. Trimming took 6 bases from V and 4 from J; bases not matched to a gene: 3. CDR3 protein: CSVREGYEQYF. The CDR3 bases are TGCAGCGTCAGGGAGGGATACGAGCAGTACTTC.

This clonotype was detected ten times or more. This chain's CDR3 is CASSLQPPSPEETQYF. Written as DNA, the CDR3 is TGTGCCAGCAGCTTACAGCCCCCTTCCCCGGAAGAGACCCAGTACTTC. This chain joins TRBV7-2 and TRBJ2-5; D call uncertain. V was clipped by 2 bases and J by 3 bases, with 16 bases between them. Germline V gene lookup returns CDR1 SGHTA and CDR2 FQGNSA. There are 16 residues in the CDR3.

J is TRBJ1-1 and V is TRBV18; D call uncertain. The CDR3 loop spans 12 amino acids. Germline V gives CDR1 KGHSH, CDR2 LQKENI. The V end lost 2 bases, the J end lost 3 bases, and 4 bases lay between the germline ends. CDR3 protein: CASSPKYTEAFF. The DNA for the CDR3 is TGTGCCAGCTCACCAAAGTACACTGAAGCTTTCTTT.

This clonotype was seen at least ten times. The V gene is TRBV6-1, the J gene TRBJ2-1, with 12 bases aligning to TRBD2. The V gene's germline CDR1 is MNHNS and CDR2 SASEGT. J gave up 2 bases and V 8 bases, and 1 base lay outside the gene matches. The CDR3 has 14 residues. CDR3 sequence: CASWTSGAYNEQFF. DNA of the CDR3: TGTGCCAGCTGGACTAGCGGGGCCTACAATGAGCAGTTCTTC.

The sample holds many counts of this clonotype. This chain connects TRBV29-1 to TRBJ2-5; no firm D call. V lost 4 bases and J lost 1, with 10 bases in between. Germline V gene data show CDR1 as SQVTM and CDR2 as ANQGSEA. This CDR3 is 13 amino acids long. The CDR3 region is CSVVGRFQETQYF. The DNA for the CDR3 is TGCAGCGTTGTTGGCCGGTTCCAAGAGACCCAGTACTTC.